This T cell receptor beta chain was identified in a study of PD-1 blockade in classical Hodgkin lymphoma (dated by TCRdb to the early 2020s). Regarding the study in general: Nivolumab dosing was 3 mg/kg intravenously every 2 weeks, continuing until either disease progression or unacceptable toxicity. The study used CyTOF and TCR beta sequencing to define a peripheral blood immune signature of response to PD-1 blockade in classical Hodgkin lymphoma.

Turning to this clone: It lacks a known antigen. No much larger clonotype is one base removed from it; base qualities were not supplied.

The germline V gene provides CDR1 MDHEN and CDR2 SYDVKM. Trimming takes 6 bases from V and 7 bases from J, and the germline ends sit 10 bases apart. The CDR3 spans 12 residues, from the cysteine through the phenylalanine. Just CDR3 DNA is preserved here, 36 bases in frame from base 1. What the study reported, not specific to this receptor: A significant rise by C4D1 was seen in CD4+ but not CD8+ TCR diversity (p=0.0027 vs p=0.16), with the rise being most apparent in complete responders (p=0.02). Baseline TCR diversity was reported as lower in newly diagnosed patients than in healthy donors, and lower still in relapsed/refractory patients. Among trial patients, those achieving complete response had baseline diversity similar to that of newly diagnosed patients, while diversity was significantly lower in partial responders and progressors. The study was restricted to a single clinical trial cohort, and the causes of repertoire differences, possibly disease activity or prior therapy, were left undefined. Lower diversity was seen in patients whose nivolumab began less than 1 year after ASCT, and these patients were left out of later analyses so that immune reconstitution would not confound the results.

Genomic DNA was isolated using the Qiagen DNeasy kit from unsorted PBMCs as well as from negatively selected CD4+ and CD8+ fractions. TCR beta CDR3 regions were subjected to amplification by immunoSEQ multiplex PCR with primers that anneal to V and J segments. A synthetic immune receptor repertoire was used to minimize amplification bias, and any residual bias was removed computationally once sequencing was done. Processing in the source paper ran as follows. Repertoire diversity was quantified as the Shannon entropy index using custom Python scripts. Unsorted, CD4+ and CD8+ repertoires were examined separately, except in combined analyses, for which CD4+ and CD8+ sequences were merged in silico. Clonal expansion was defined as at least a 2-fold frequency increase after treatment relative to C1D1, with a pseudocount of 0.5 for undetected baseline clones. Clones with 0 or 1 copy at C1D1 were defined as singleton clones, while clones with 2 or more copies were defined as non-singleton clones. Clones expanded in unsorted samples were labelled as CD4+, CD8+ or unknown by matching protein sequences in sorted samples from the same patient. Wilcoxon tests were applied to paired samples to test diversity changes from C1D1 to C4D1. Here the immuneACCESS table is served through TCRdb, limited to in-frame sequences with V and J called. Missing clones are a known gap in these copies; in checked studies unresolved V genes cover under half, and the rest lacks a known reason. That table is the source of V, J and clone size, and D and trimming were worked out from the DNA. The sample yields 13,000 to 15,000 clones; 65% to 85% were counted once. The ten largest clones represent 16% of the sample.

According to the study, the label for this sample's time point signals: cycle 4 day 1 (C4D1), after 5 to 7 weeks of nivolumab. All trial patients had relapsed after autologous stem cell transplantation, with cohorts A, B and C differing in prior brentuximab vedotin exposure. The trial cohort was composed of under 70 patients with relapsed/refractory classical Hodgkin lymphoma, for whom complete response, partial response or progressive disease was recorded as best overall response. Single-agent nivolumab was administered to trial patients in the multi-cohort phase II CheckMate 205 trial. An independent review committee assessed best overall response by applying the 2007 International Working Group response criteria. Trial PBMCs were collected immediately before nivolumab initiation (C1D1) and during therapy at cycle 2 day 1 and cycle 4 day 1. Peripheral blood was collected in 8 mL Vacutainer Cell Preparation Tubes, from which PBMCs were isolated by centrifugation and then cryopreserved.

The source is a human donor with classical Hodgkin lymphoma. The sample was peripheral blood mononuclear cells (PBMCs), taken before the fourth cycle of nivolumab. This chain joins TRBV28 to TRBJ1-3, with the D gene too uncertain to name. The nucleotide sequence reads TGTGCCAGCAGAGGGAGGGATAACACCATATATTTT. The resulting protein is CASRGRDNTIYF.